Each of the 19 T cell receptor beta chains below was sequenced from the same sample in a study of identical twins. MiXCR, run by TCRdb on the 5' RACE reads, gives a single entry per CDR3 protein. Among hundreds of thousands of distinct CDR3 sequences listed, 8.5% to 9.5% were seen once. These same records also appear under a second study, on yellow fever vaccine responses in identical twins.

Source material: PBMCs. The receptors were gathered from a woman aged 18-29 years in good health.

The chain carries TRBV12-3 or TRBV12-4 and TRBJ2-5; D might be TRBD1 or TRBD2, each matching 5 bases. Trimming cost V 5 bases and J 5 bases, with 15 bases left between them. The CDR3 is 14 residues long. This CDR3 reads CASSRHRGGETQYF. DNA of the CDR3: TGTGCCAGCAGTCGTCACCGGGGCGGGGAGACCCAGTACTTC.

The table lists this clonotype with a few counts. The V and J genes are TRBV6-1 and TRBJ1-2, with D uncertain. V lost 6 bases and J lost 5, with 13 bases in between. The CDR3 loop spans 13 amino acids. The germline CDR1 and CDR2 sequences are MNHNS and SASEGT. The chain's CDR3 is CASSQPGDYGYTF. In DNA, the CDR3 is TGTGCCAGCAGCCAACCTGGTGATTATGGCTACACCTTC.

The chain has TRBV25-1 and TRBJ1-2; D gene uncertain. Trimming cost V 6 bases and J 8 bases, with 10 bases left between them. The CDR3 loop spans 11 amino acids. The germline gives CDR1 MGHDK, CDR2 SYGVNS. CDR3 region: CASRELQGYTF. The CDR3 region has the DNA TGTGCCAGCAGAGAACTTCAAGGCTACACCTTC.

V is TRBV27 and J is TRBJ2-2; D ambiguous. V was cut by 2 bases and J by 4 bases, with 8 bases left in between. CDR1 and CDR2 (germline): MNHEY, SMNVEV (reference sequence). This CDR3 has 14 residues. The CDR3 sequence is CASSLNPTTGELFF. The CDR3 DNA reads TGTGCCAGCAGTTTAAACCCGACCACCGGGGAGCTGTTTTTT.

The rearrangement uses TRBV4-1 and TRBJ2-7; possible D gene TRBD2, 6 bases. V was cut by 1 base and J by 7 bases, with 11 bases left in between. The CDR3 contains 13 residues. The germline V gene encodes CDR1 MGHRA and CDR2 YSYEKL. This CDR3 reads CASSQGGTWEQYF. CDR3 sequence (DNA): TGCGCCAGCAGCCAAGGCGGGACTTGGGAGCAGTACTTC.

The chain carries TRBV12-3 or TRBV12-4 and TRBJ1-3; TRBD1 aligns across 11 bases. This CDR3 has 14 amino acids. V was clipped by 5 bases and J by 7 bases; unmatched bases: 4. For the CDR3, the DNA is TGTGCCAGCAGTCGGACAGGGGGCATGAACACCATATATTTT. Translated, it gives CASSRTGGMNTIYF.

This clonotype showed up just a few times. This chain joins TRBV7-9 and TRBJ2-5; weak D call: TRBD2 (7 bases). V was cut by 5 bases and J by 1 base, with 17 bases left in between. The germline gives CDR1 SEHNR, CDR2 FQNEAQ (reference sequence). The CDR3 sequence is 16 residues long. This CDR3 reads CASSRPGGGLQETQYF. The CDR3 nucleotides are TGTGCCAGCAGCCGTCCGGGCGGGGGCCTCCAAGAGACCCAGTACTTC.

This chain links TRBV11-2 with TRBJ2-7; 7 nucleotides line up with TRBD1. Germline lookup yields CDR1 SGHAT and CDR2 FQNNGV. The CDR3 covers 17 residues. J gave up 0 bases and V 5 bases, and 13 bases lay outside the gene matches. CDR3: CASSRWPPGQPSYEQYF. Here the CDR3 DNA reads TGTGCCAGCAGCCGGTGGCCCCCGGGACAGCCCTCCTACGAGCAGTACTTC. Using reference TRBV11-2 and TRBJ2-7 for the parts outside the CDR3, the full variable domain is EAGVAQSPRYKIIEKRQSVAFWCNPISGHATLYWYQQILGQGPKLLIQFQNNGVVDDSQLPKDRFSAERLKGVDSTLKIQPAKLEDSAVYLCASSRWPPGQPSYEQYFGPGTRLTVT.

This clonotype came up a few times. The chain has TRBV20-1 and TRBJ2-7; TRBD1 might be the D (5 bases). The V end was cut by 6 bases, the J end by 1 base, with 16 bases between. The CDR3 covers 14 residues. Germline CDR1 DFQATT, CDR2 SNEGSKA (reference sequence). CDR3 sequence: CSATGTGSSYEQYF. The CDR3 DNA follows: TGCAGTGCCACCGGAACAGGATCTTCCTACGAGCAGTACTTC.

CDR3: CASSQVQGVRPDTQYF. In nucleotides, the CDR3 is TGCGCCAGCAGCCAAGTGCAGGGGGTTAGGCCAGATACGCAGTATTTT. The chain combines TRBV4-1 with TRBJ2-3; 7 bases agree with TRBD1. The CDR3 runs 16 residues. Per the germline V gene, CDR1 is MGHRA and CDR2 is YSYEKL. V gave up 1 base and J gave up 4 bases; unmatched junction bases: 8.

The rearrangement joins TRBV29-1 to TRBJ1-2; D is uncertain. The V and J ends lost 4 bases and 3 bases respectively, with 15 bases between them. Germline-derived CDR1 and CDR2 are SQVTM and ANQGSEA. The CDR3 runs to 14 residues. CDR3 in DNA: TGCAGCGTTGCCCAGCGCCTACTCGACTATGGCTACACCTTC. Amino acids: CSVAQRLLDYGYTF. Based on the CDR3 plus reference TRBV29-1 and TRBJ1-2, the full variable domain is SAVISQKPSRDICQRGTSLTIQCQVDSQVTMMFWYRQQPGQSLTLIATANQGSEATYESGFVIDKFPISRPNLTFSTLTVSNMSPEDSSIYLCSVAQRLLDYGYTFGSGTRLTVV.

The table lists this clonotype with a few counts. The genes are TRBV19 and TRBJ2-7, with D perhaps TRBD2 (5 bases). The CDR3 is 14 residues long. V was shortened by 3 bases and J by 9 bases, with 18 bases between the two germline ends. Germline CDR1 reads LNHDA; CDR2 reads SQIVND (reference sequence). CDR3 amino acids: CASSIPGSQRMQYF. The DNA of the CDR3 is TGTGCCAGTAGTATCCCCGGGTCCCAGCGGATGCAGTACTTC.

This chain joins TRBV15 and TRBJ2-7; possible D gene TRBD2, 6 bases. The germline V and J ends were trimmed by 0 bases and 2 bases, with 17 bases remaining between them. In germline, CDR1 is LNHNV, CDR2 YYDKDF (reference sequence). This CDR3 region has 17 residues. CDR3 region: CATSRDPTGAGPYEQYF. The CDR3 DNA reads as TGTGCCACCAGCAGAGATCCCACCGGGGCGGGACCCTACGAGCAGTACTTC.

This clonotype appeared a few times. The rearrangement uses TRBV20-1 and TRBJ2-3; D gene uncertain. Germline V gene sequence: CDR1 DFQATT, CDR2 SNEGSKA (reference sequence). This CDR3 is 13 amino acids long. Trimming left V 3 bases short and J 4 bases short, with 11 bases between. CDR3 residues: CSASEVVADTQYF. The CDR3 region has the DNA TGCAGTGCTAGCGAGGTGGTGGCAGATACGCAGTATTTT.

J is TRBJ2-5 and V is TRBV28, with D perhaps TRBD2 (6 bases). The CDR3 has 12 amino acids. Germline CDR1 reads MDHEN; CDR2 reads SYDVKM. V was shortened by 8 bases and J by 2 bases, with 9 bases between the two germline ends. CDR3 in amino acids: CASRDSQETQYF. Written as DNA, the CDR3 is TGTGCCAGCCGGGACTCGCAAGAGACCCAGTACTTC.

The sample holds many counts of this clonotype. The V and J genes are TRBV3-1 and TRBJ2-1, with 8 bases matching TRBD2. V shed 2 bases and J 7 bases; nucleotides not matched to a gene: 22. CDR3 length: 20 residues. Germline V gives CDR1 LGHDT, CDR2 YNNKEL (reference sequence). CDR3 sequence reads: CASSQISGRDSGATLNEQFF. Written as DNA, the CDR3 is TGTGCCAGCAGCCAAATCAGCGGGAGAGATTCGGGGGCCACTTTGAATGAGCAGTTCTTC.

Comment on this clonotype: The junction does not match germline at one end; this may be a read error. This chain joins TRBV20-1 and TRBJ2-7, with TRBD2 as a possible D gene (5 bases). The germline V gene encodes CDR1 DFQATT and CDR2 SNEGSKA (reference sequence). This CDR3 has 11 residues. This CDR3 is CSAGDYYEQYF. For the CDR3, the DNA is TGCAGTGCTGGAGACTACTACGAGCAGTACTTC.

CDR3: CSARHRSAGGPKGRGTYEQYF. In DNA form, the CDR3 reads TGCAGTGCTAGGCATCGGTCGGCGGGAGGGCCCAAAGGTAGAGGGACCTACGAGCAGTACTTC. The chain employs TRBV20-1 and TRBJ2-7; TRBD2 aligns across 9 bases. This CDR3 contains 21 residues. Germline CDR1 and CDR2: DFQATT and SNEGSKA (reference sequence). The V gene end was trimmed by 3 bases and the J gene end by 2 bases; junction bases not matched to a gene: 26.

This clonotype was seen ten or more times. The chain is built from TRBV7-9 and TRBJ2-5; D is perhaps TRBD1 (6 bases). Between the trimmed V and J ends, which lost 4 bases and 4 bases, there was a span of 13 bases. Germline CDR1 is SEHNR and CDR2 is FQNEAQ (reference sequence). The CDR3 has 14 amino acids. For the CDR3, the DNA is TGTGCCAGCAGCTCGACAGGTTTTGGAGAGACCCAGTACTTC. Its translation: CASSSTGFGETQYF.